A selection of T cell receptor beta chains follows, all from one sample in a study of blood T cell repertoires in COVID-19. Method: immunoSEQ multiplex PCR; TCRdb's copy keeps in-frame clones and lacks some. The sample has some 350,000 clones, around 92% seen once. Sequenced: peripheral blood. These receptors were taken from a young woman with COVID-19, enrolled during active disease. CDR3s include the opening cysteine and the closing phenylalanine or tryptophan. The order of the fields is clone size, J gene, V gene, D gene, CDR3 protein, CDR3 DNA. A D gene is named only where the DNA matches it firmly. Part of the rows lack a size; the others show once, few, many or a class for expanded clones.

>-|TRBJ2-2|TRBV6-4|TRBD1
CASSPGQENTGELFF
TGTGCCAGCAGCCCGGGACAGGAAAACACCGGGGAGCTGTTTTTT
>-|TRBJ2-1|TRBV19|TRBD2
CASRGLGAGGLSSYNEQFF
TGTGCCAGTCGGGGCCTTGGAGCGGGGGGACTGAGCTCCTACAATGAGCAGTTCTTC
>few|TRBJ1-5|TRBV10-1|-
CASSDSSNQPQHF
TGCGCCAGCAGCGACAGTAGCAATCAGCCCCAGCATTTT
>-|TRBJ1-2|TRBV27|TRBD1
CASGQGRDYGYTF
TGTGCCAGCGGACAGGGGAGAGACTATGGCTACACCTTC
>-|TRBJ2-2|TRBV24-1|-
CATSAPGDNTGELFF
TGTGCCACCAGTGCCCCGGGAGACAACACCGGGGAGCTGTTTTTT
>-|TRBJ1-1|TRBV11-3|-
CVSSPAGYEAFF
TGTGTCAGCAGCCCCGCGGGGTATGAAGCTTTCTTT
>-|TRBJ2-4|TRBV4-1|-
CASSQGPGIAKNIQYF
TGCGCCAGCAGCCAAGGCCCGGGGATAGCCAAAAACATTCAGTACTTC
>-|TRBJ1-5|TRBV28|-
CASTWGGRGPQHF
TGTGCCAGCACATGGGGGGGGAGAGGGCCCCAGCATTTT
>-|TRBJ2-3|TRBV10-1|TRBD1
CASNDRATDTQYF
TGCGCCAGTAACGACAGGGCCACAGATACGCAGTATTTT
>-|TRBJ2-5|TRBV18|TRBD2
CASRRAGGQETQYF
TGTGCCAGCCGTCGAGCGGGGGGGCAGGAGACCCAGTACTTC
>-|TRBJ2-5|TRBV5-4|TRBD2
CASSLGLAGEQETQYF
TGTGCCAGCAGCTTGGGGCTAGCGGGGGAACAAGAGACCCAGTACTTC
>-|TRBJ1-2|TRBV5-6|TRBD1
CASSLIEGASRGYTF
TGTGCCAGCAGCTTGATCGAGGGGGCCTCTCGCGGCTACACCTTC
>-|TRBJ2-7|TRBV7-8|-
CASSLDVGDEQYF
TGTGCCAGCAGCTTAGATGTCGGGGACGAGCAGTACTTC
>-|TRBJ2-7|TRBV5-8|TRBD1
CASRRQGSPYEQYF
TGTGCCAGCAGGCGACAGGGGAGCCCCTACGAGCAGTACTTC
>-|TRBJ1-2|TRBV28|TRBD1
CASSPTPDRGRSGYTF
TGTGCCAGCAGTCCTACGCCGGACAGGGGGCGCTCTGGCTACACCTTC
>-|TRBJ2-3|TRBV6-5|TRBD2
CASRERGWTDTQYF
TGTGCCAGCAGGGAGCGGGGGTGGACAGATACGCAGTATTTT
>-|TRBJ1-2|TRBV5-1|-
CASSLAQGGNYGYTF
TGCGCCAGCAGCTTGGCCCAGGGAGGCAACTATGGCTACACCTTC
>-|TRBJ2-1|TRBV16|TRBD2
CASSPRTSGGYNEQFF
TGTGCCAGCAGCCCACGGACTAGCGGGGGATACAATGAGCAGTTCTTC
>-|TRBJ2-3|TRBV6-6|-
CASSYRTLRTDTQYF
TGTGCCAGCAGTTACAGGACACTACGCACAGATACGCAGTATTTT
>-|TRBJ2-2|TRBV7-2|TRBD1
CASSLAGTGYTGELFF
TGTGCCAGCAGCTTGGCCGGGACAGGGTACACCGGGGAGCTGTTTTTT
>-|TRBJ2-1|TRBV14|TRBD2
CASSQEIYSGVREQFF
TGTGCCAGCAGCCAAGAAATCTATAGCGGGGTGAGAGAGCAGTTCTTC
>-|TRBJ2-3|TRBV29-1|TRBD2
CSVRGPGGDGTDTQYF
TGCAGCGTTAGGGGCCCCGGGGGGGACGGGACAGATACGCAGTATTTT
>-|TRBJ2-3|TRBV28|TRBD2
CASSGTSFSTDTQYF
TGTGCCAGCAGTGGGACTAGTTTTAGCACAGATACGCAGTATTTT
>-|TRBJ1-2|TRBV28|-
CASTLRGGNYGYTF
TGTGCCAGCACCCTTAGAGGTGGAAACTATGGCTACACCTTC
>few|TRBJ2-1|TRBV6-4|TRBD2
CASRELAGPYNEQFF
TGTGCCAGCAGGGAACTAGCGGGCCCCTACAATGAGCAGTTCTTC
>-|TRBJ2-3|TRBV11-3|-
CASSFYGDTQYF
TGTGCCAGCAGCTTCTACGGAGATACGCAGTATTTT
>-|TRBJ1-6|TRBV28|TRBD1
CASSSSRTGSSYNSPLHF
TGTGCCAGCAGTTCCTCCCGGACAGGGAGCTCCTATAATTCACCCCTCCACTTT
>-|TRBJ1-5|TRBV11-1|TRBD1
CASSSLDRQDQPQHF
TGTGCCAGCAGCTCCTTGGACAGGCAGGACCAGCCCCAGCATTTT
>-|TRBJ1-6|TRBV9|-
CASSAQANSPLHF
TGTGCCAGCAGCGCGCAAGCTAATTCACCCCTCCACTTT